Detailed here is one TCR beta chain. The antigen it recognizes is unknown. Base qualities are missing; no much larger clone stands one base away. This sample is drawn from a study of blood T cell repertoires in COVID-19 (dated by TCRdb to the early 2020s). Background for the entire study: Samples covering the acute and convalescent phases of COVID-19 were provided by collaborators in the United States, Italy and Spain. The prospective study material was composed of cDNA or gDNA derived from T cells, B-cell-depleted T cells, or PBMCs. The dataset comprised deeply sampled blood TCRbeta repertoires from subjects exposed to, actively infected with, or recovered from COVID-19. The repertoires were released in a freely available public database meant as a resource for research on the immune response to SARS-CoV-2. Samples were obtained from the ongoing ImmuneRACE study (first 160 participants) and from 1,200 or so subjects provided by 6 global collaborators. Nearly every sample came with metadata listing a de-identified subject ID, COVID-19 status, age in years and sex. Where HLA class I and class II types were available, the types were taken from metadata supplied by the sample provider, not from assay-based typing. Paper-wide results and their limitations: How much clinical and demographic metadata was included differed by source and by participant, and the metadata was provided uncurated.

TCRbeta CDR3 regions were amplified from genomic DNA using the immunoSEQ Assay, a bias-controlled multiplex PCR. As for how the authors treated the data: The number of nucleated cells in each sample was estimated by amplification of reference gene primers within the assay. To quantify the absolute abundance of each unique TCRbeta CDR3 rearrangement, sequence reads were collapsed and filtered. For each sample, productive Simpson clonality was calculated by taking the square root of Simpson's diversity index across productive rearrangements. TCRdb mirrors the immuneACCESS table, restricted to in-frame sequences. Some clones are absent from its copies; in checked studies, under half trace to an unresolved V gene, and the reason for the others is unknown. V and J calls and clone size are those listed in that table; D and trimming were worked out from the DNA. A total of more than 85,000 clones appear in this sample, about 75% of them only once. Jointly, the top ten make up roughly 17% of the sample.

Whole blood was collected in K2EDTA tubes by collaborating institutions according to the institutions' own protocols. Collaborator samples were shipped for TCRbeta analysis as frozen whole blood, isolated PBMCs, or DNA extracted from either sample type. This clonotype was obtained from an elderly woman with active or convalescent COVID-19. Sample: peripheral blood.

The DNA sequence is given as TGTGCCAGCAGTGAAAAGGGGACAGGTTTCCTTCAAGAGACCCAGTACTTC. It encodes CASSEKGTGFLQETQYF. This chain joins TRBV2 to TRBJ2-5; TRBD1 matches 8 bases in the middle. The CDR3 numbers 17 residues from cysteine through phenylalanine. Just the 51-base CDR3 DNA is kept, in frame starting at base 1. According to the germline V gene, CDR1 reads SNHLY and CDR2 reads FYNNEI. Relative to germline, V is missing 2 bases and J is missing 2 bases, with 10 bases of the junction outside any gene match.